This T cell receptor (beta chain) came from a study of blood T cell repertoires in COVID-19. Turning to the study itself: There were acute and convalescent COVID-19 samples, and they came from the United States, Italy and Spain. Nucleic acid was either cDNA or gDNA, and it came from T cells, B-cell-depleted T cells, or PBMCs.

The germline CDR1 and CDR2 sequences are SGHTA and FQGTGA. Losses at the gene ends were 3 bases for V and 4 bases for J; bases not matched to a gene: 7. This CDR3 comprises 15 residues. Cohorts were based on clinical histories the participants reported. Produced via immunoSEQ multiplex PCR; TCRdb's table is partial and in-frame only. The sample consists of about 160,000 clones, 75% to 85% of them appearing once. The V gene is TRBV7-3, the J gene TRBJ2-5, with 8 bases matching TRBD2. This TCR derives from a man between 40 and 49 years old who had recovered from COVID-19. Sample: PBMCs or T cells enriched from blood (not recorded which). The CDR3 bases are TGTGCCAGCAGCTTCGGGGGGGCCTTGGGAGAGACCCAGTACTTC. This sequence encodes CASSFGGALGETQYF.